This T cell receptor beta chain was sequenced during a study of CD8 T cells in Susac syndrome. General study findings and limits: The number of individuals included in the study's TCR sequencing and HLA analysis was acknowledged as relatively small.

cDNA came from about 0.46 to 1 ug RNA primed by random hexamers. Amplification of the TCR beta CDR3 was carried out by immunoSEQ multiplex PCR, which spanned a total of 54 Vbeta and 13 Jbeta segments. One entry per CDR3 protein results from TCRdb running MiXCR on the immunoSEQ multiplex PCR reads. The sample yields around 300,000 distinct CDR3 sequences, 75% to 90% seen once. This CDR3 contains 14 residues. The V gene end was trimmed by 7 bases and the J gene end by 9 bases; junction bases not matched to a gene: 10. Per germline, CDR1 KGHDR and CDR2 SFDVKD. TCR beta from blood CD8+ and CD4+ T cells was sequenced. The CD8+ and CD4+ T cells were isolated magnetically using a negative isolation approach, whereas the TEMRA cells were enriched by FACS. In the case of this clonotype: The target antigen is unknown.

The clonotype originates from a human donor with multiple sclerosis. What was sequenced was CD8+ T cells from PBMCs. V and J are TRBV24-1 and TRBJ1-5, with 8 bases aligning to TRBD1. As DNA, the CDR3 is TGTGCCACCAGCGGGACAGGAGCCTCGTTGCCCCAGCATTTT. Translating it yields CATSGTGASLPQHF.